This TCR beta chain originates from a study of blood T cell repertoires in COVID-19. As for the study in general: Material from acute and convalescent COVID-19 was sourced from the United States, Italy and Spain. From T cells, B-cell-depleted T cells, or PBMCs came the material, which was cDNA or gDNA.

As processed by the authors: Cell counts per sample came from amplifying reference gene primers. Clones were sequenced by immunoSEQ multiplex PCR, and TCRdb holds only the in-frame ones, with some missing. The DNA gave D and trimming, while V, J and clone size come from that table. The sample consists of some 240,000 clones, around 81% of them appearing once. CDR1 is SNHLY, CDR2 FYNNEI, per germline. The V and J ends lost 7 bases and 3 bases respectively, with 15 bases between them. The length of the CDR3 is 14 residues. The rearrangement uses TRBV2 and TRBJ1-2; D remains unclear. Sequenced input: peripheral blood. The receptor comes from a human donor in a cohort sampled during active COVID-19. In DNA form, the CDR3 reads TGTGCCAGCACTCCGAGGGAGGGAGACTATGGCTACACCTTC. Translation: CASTPREGDYGYTF. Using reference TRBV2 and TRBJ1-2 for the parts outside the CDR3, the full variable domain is EPEVTQTPSHQVTQMGQEVILRCVPISNHLYFYWYRQILGQKVEFLVSFYNNEISEKSEIFDDQFSVERPDGSNFTLKIRSTKLEDSAMYFCASTPREGDYGYTFGSGTRLTVV.